Only a few counts were recorded for the clone carrying this T cell receptor beta chain. What it binds is not known. Trimming shortened V by 5 bases and J by 13 bases, and 15 bases separated the two germline ends. There are 12 residues in the CDR3. In germline, CDR1 is SGHTA, CDR2 FQGTGA. The sample belongs to a study of STAT5B mutations in CD4+ large granular lymphocyte leukemia. Study at large: The CDR3 'QG' motif was associated with a particular HLA allele among healthy donors.

This was a survey-level run. Clones were read by immunoSEQ multiplex PCR, and TCRdb kept only the in-frame ones, dropping some. The sample contains approximately 32,000 clones, approximately 90% of which appear only once. Study conclusions and caveats: No patients shared main leukemic clonotypes, though less than 30% appeared at low frequency elsewhere. Compared with healthy controls (2/35), patient top clones favored TRBV06 (8/27).

This clonotype originated in a human donor in good health. The sequenced sample consisted of CD4+ T cells from blood buffy coats. The genes are TRBV7-3 and TRBJ2-1, with unresolved D. CDR3 nucleotides: TGTGCCAGCAGCCAAGGACCCGGAGAACAGTTCTTC. It is translated as CASSQGPGEQFF.